This T cell receptor beta chain emerged from a study of blood T cells in healthy people across ages. Trimming removed 0 bases at V and 6 bases at J, with 10 bases between. Per the germline V gene, CDR1 is SGHAT and CDR2 is FQNNGV. The CDR3 runs 14 residues. Using a J-beta primer mix together with a sample-barcoded 5' primer, a second PCR was run for roughly 6 to 12 cycles. TCRdb reanalysed the 5' RACE reads using MiXCR and keeps one entry per CDR3 protein. The table has around 800,000 distinct CDR3 sequences, about 46% seen once. Sequencing used blood. The chain joins TRBV11-2 to TRBJ2-3; D ambiguous. This TCR was recovered from a man older than 75 in good health. For the CDR3, the DNA is TGTGCCAGCAGCTTAGAACCCACCGTGGATACGCAGTATTTT. Protein product: CASSLEPTVDTQYF.